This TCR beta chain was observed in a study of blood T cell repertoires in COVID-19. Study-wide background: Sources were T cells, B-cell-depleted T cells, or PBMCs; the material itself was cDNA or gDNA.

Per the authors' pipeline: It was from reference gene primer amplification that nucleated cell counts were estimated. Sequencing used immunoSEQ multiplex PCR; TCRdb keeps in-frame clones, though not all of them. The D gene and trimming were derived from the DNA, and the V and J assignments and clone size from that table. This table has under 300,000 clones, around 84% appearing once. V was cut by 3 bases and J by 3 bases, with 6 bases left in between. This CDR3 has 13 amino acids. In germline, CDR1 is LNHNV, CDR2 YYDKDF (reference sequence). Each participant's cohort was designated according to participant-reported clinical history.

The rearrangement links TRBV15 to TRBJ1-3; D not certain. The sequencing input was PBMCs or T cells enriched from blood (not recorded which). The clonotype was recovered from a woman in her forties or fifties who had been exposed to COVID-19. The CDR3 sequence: CATSREDGNTIYF. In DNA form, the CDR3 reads TGTGCCACCAGCAGGGAGGATGGAAACACCATATATTTT.